A single sample is the source of the 27 T cell receptor beta chains below, sequenced in a study of shared T cell receptors in the human thymus (dated by TCRdb to the early 2020s). Receptor libraries were prepared by the immunoSEQ multiplex PCR assay. Drawn from immuneACCESS, this table holds only the in-frame rearrangements with V and J called that TCRdb kept. Clones are partly lost; checked studies trace under half to an unresolved V gene and leave the rest unexplained. In this sample the table shows fewer than 700,000 clones, around 87% of which occur a single time. About 0.01% of the sample is taken by the ten largest. The data were also submitted as part of a second study, on human thymus T cells.

Material: thymocytes. The origin of the receptors is a boy younger than two with a congenital heart defect. Donor details come from another sample of the same person, matched by shared clones.

This clone was seen a few times. This chain joins TRBV5-1 and TRBJ1-4; 12 bases are shared with TRBD1. There are 17 residues in the CDR3. Germline CDR1 is SGHRS and CDR2 is YFSETQ. The ends lost 2 bases at V and 7 bases at J; junction bases unmatched: 9. The CDR3 is CASSLSRDRGRLEKLFF. In DNA, the CDR3 is TGCGCCAGCAGCTTATCGAGGGACAGGGGGCGTCTTGAAAAACTGTTTTTT.

This chain joins TRBV10-3 and TRBJ2-7, with unresolved D. Germline CDR1 is ENHRY and CDR2 is SYGVKD. The CDR3 spans 13 residues. V shed 6 bases and J shed 2 bases, with 11 bases lying between them. CDR3 nucleotides: TGTGCCATCAGCCCCTCCGTTGCCTACGAGCAGTACTTC. Translating gives CAISPSVAYEQYF.

This sequence joins TRBV5-1 and TRBJ1-3; D is possibly TRBD1 (6 bases). CDR1 and CDR2 from the germline V gene are SGHRS and YFSETQ. This CDR3 region has 17 residues. V was pared by 0 bases and J by 0 bases, with 13 bases between. In nucleotides, the CDR3 is TGCGCCAGCAGCTTGGTTGGGGGCTCAATCTCTGGAAACACCATATATTTT. Translation: CASSLVGGSISGNTIYF.

The chain is built from TRBV27 and TRBJ2-4; D is unresolved. The CDR3 is 15 residues long. V dropped 1 base and J dropped 2 bases, with 9 bases sitting between them. CDR1 and CDR2 from the germline V gene are MNHEY and SMNVEV (reference sequence). CDR3 sequence (DNA): TGTGCCAGCAGTTTATTTCAGGATCCCAAAAACATTCAGTACTTC. Translation gives CASSLFQDPKNIQYF.

The chain is built from TRBV7-9 and TRBJ1-1; D call uncertain. Germline V gene data show CDR1 as SEHNR and CDR2 as FQNEAQ (reference sequence). The CDR3 sequence is 13 residues long. The V gene lost 3 bases and the J gene lost 4 bases, with 9 bases spanning the gap. The DNA of the CDR3 is TGTGCCAGCAGCTTCTGGTCAGTCACTGAAGCTTTCTTT. Residues: CASSFWSVTEAFF.

The chain employs TRBV4-3 and TRBJ2-7, with 16 nucleotides matching TRBD2. The trim removed 1 base at V and 0 bases at J, leaving 3 bases unmatched. CDR1 and CDR2 from the germline V gene are LGHNA and YSLEER. This CDR3 contains 18 residues. The chain's CDR3 is CASSQAGTSGRDSYEQYF. CDR3 coding DNA: TGCGCCAGCAGCCAAGCCGGGACTAGCGGGAGGGACTCCTACGAGCAGTACTTC.

This CDR3 reads CASSVSESTDTQYF. CDR3 sequence (DNA): TGCGCCAGCAGCGTCAGCGAAAGCACAGATACGCAGTATTTT. The chain couples TRBV5-1 to TRBJ2-3; D ambiguous. The CDR3 has 14 residues. CDR1 is SGHRS and CDR2 is YFSETQ in the germline V gene. Between the trimmed V and J ends, which lost 4 bases and 0 bases, there was a span of 9 bases.

The chain couples TRBV14 to TRBJ2-5; D might be TRBD2 (5 bases). The CDR3 length is 16 residues. V lost 0 bases and J lost 2, with 13 bases in between. Germline lookup yields CDR1 SGHDN and CDR2 FVKESK. The CDR3 region has the DNA TGTGCCAGCAGCCAAGAAGCGGTGAGGAGACAAGAGACCCAGTACTTC. It yields the protein CASSQEAVRRQETQYF.

The CDR3 bases are TGCGCCAGCCGCTCTCCCGGACAGGGGGCCGGGGAGCTGTTTTTT. It yields the protein CASRSPGQGAGELFF. J is TRBJ2-2 and V is TRBV5-1, with 10 positions matching TRBD1. Trimming at V came to 7 bases and at J to 6 bases, leaving 9 bases not matched to a gene. The CDR3 runs to 15 residues. The germline gives CDR1 SGHRS, CDR2 YFSETQ. Variable domain in full (rest from reference TRBV5-1 and TRBJ2-2): KAGVTQTPRYLIKTRGQQVTLSCSPISGHRSVSWYQQTPGQGLQFLFEYFSETQRNKGNFPGRFSGRQFSNSRSEMNVSTLELGDSALYLCASRSPGQGAGELFFGEGSRLTVL.

The chain carries TRBV18 and TRBJ1-4; a weak D match, TRBD1 (6 bases). Germline CDR1 KGHSH, CDR2 LQKENI. CDR3 size: 14 residues. V lost 1 base, J lost 5 bases, and 8 bases lay in between. The CDR3 is CASSPHRANEKLFF. In DNA, the CDR3 is TGTGCCAGCTCACCACACAGGGCGAATGAAAAACTGTTTTTT.

The rearrangement uses TRBV21-1 and TRBJ2-7; the table names TRBD2, a call not compared with the DNA. TRBV21-1 is described as a pseudogene. The length of the CDR3 is 8 residues. The CDR3 sequence is CASSRNGV. CDR3 nucleotide sequence: TGTGCCAGCAGCAGGAACGGGGTC.

The rearrangement links TRBV5-1 to TRBJ2-7; D remains ambiguous. The V end lost 0 bases, the J end lost 2 bases, and 6 bases lay between the germline ends. The CDR3 loop spans 13 amino acids. The germline V gene has CDR1 SGHRS and CDR2 YFSETQ. The CDR3 spells CASSLDYPYEQYF. The DNA of the CDR3 is TGCGCCAGCAGCTTGGACTACCCCTACGAGCAGTACTTC.

A few counts support this clone. This chain joins TRBV11-2 and TRBJ2-1, with TRBD2 matching 8 bases. Trimming removed 5 bases from V and 5 bases from J; junction bases left unmatched: 17. The CDR3 contains 18 residues. Germline-derived CDR1 and CDR2 are SGHAT and FQNNGV. CDR3 nucleotides: TGTGCCAGCAGCACGATAAACCCGAGCGGGAGCGTCGACAATGAGCAGTTCTTC. Its translation is CASSTINPSGSVDNEQFF.

The chain recombines TRBV15 with TRBJ2-7, with TRBD2 matching over 7 bases. This CDR3 contains 16 residues. The V gene's germline CDR1 is LNHNV and CDR2 YYDKDF (reference sequence). Germline trimming cut 2 bases from V and 6 bases from J; bases unmatched to any gene: 13. CDR3 sequence (DNA): TGTGCCACCAGCAGATTACGTTGCGCGGGAGTACGCGAGCAGTACTTC. Translated: CATSRLRCAGVREQYF.

This sequence joins TRBV9 and TRBJ2-2; the match to TRBD2 covers 11 bases. V trimming: 0 bases; J trimming: 4 bases; junction bases outside the gene matches: 8. Looked up from germline, CDR1 is SGDLS and CDR2 is YYNGEE. This CDR3 is built from 18 residues. CDR3 loop: CASSVAPLAGDTTGELFF. The CDR3 coding sequence is TGTGCCAGCAGCGTAGCACCACTAGCGGGAGACACCACCGGGGAGCTGTTTTTT.

This clone appeared once. The chain combines TRBV27 with TRBJ1-2; 7 bases align to TRBD1. Germline V gene lookup returns CDR1 MNHEY and CDR2 SMNVEV (reference sequence). J lost 1 base, V lost 0 bases, and 8 bases had no gene match. The CDR3 loop spans 17 amino acids. CDR3 nucleotide sequence: TGTGCCAGCAGTTTATCGAGAAGGGGGCGCGGTAACTATGGCTACACCTTC. Its protein product is CASSLSRRGRGNYGYTF.

The V and J genes are TRBV5-6 and TRBJ2-3; 8 bases align to TRBD1. With 2 bases clipped from V and 0 bases from J, the junction kept 8 bases outside the gene matches. The CDR3 extends over 17 amino acids. The germline V gene has CDR1 SGHDT and CDR2 YYEEEE. The CDR3: CASSFRGPKLSTDTQYF. Written as DNA, the CDR3 is TGTGCCAGCAGCTTCAGGGGGCCTAAACTAAGCACAGATACGCAGTATTTT.

The J gene is TRBJ1-5, the V gene TRBV15; D call uncertain. The V end lost 0 bases, the J end lost 1 base, and 16 bases lay between the germline ends. Germline CDR1 reads LNHNV; CDR2 reads YYDKDF (reference sequence). The CDR3 covers 18 residues. This CDR3 reads CATSRDWRGRESNQPQHF. The CDR3 DNA follows: TGTGCCACCAGCAGAGACTGGAGAGGGAGGGAGAGCAATCAGCCCCAGCATTTT.

The chain joins TRBV20-1 to TRBJ2-1, with D unresolved. V lost 2 bases and J lost 8, with 7 bases in between. The CDR3 has 11 amino acids. The germline CDR1 and CDR2 sequences are DFQATT and SNEGSKA (reference sequence). Here the CDR3 reads CSARPRDEQFF. CDR3 coding DNA: TGCAGTGCTAGACCGCGCGATGAGCAGTTCTTC.

The CDR3 DNA is TGTGCCAGCAGTTCCGGTTGGGGCAGGCCCCACGAGCAGTACTTC. It encodes CASSSGWGRPHEQYF. The chain carries TRBV27 and TRBJ2-7; TRBD1 is a possible D gene (5 bases). CDR1 is MNHEY and CDR2 is SMNVEV in the germline V gene (reference sequence). This CDR3 is built from 15 residues. V lost 4 bases to trimming and J lost 5 bases, with 18 bases between them.

In this sample, this clone turned up once. V and J are TRBV6-1 and TRBJ1-5; 9 nucleotides match TRBD1. CDR3 length equals 15 residues. Germline CDR1 MNHNS, CDR2 SASEGT. J lost 5 bases, V lost 3 bases, and 5 bases had no gene match. CDR3 sequence reads: CASSERDRDDQPQHF. CDR3 nucleotide sequence: TGTGCCAGCAGTGAGAGGGACAGGGATGATCAGCCCCAGCATTTT.

The gene calls are TRBV6-5 and TRBJ1-1, with D unclear. Trimming removed 0 bases at V and 1 base at J, with 3 bases between. Germline values: CDR1 MNHEY, CDR2 SVGAGI. The CDR3 is 13 amino acids. The CDR3 reads CASSYSWNTEAFF. The CDR3 nucleotides are TGTGCCAGCAGTTACTCCTGGAACACTGAAGCTTTCTTT.

The CDR3 loop reads CSVMTGTLVSCLHF. As DNA, the CDR3 is TGCAGCGTGATGACCGGGACACTAGTCTCGTGCCTCCACTTT. The rearrangement uses TRBV29-1 and TRBJ1-6; D is possibly TRBD1 (6 bases). This CDR3 region has 14 residues. V gave up 6 bases and J gave up 15 bases, with 24 bases separating them. Germline V gives CDR1 SQVTM, CDR2 ANQGSEA.

The count of this clone is one. The chain recombines TRBV5-1 with TRBJ2-6, with D hard to call. CDR3 length: 17 amino acids. V gave up 3 bases and J gave up 2 bases, with 15 bases separating them. Germline CDR1 and CDR2: SGHRS and YFSETQ. CDR3 sequence (DNA): TGCGCCAGCAGCTCTTCTCCCTCCTCTACTGGGGCCAACGTCCTGACTTTC. Amino acid sequence: CASSSSPSSTGANVLTF. Looking up the rest from reference TRBV5-1 and TRBJ2-6 gives the full variable domain: KAGVTQTPRYLIKTRGQQVTLSCSPISGHRSVSWYQQTPGQGLQFLFEYFSETQRNKGNFPGRFSGRQFSNSRSEMNVSTLELGDSALYLCASSSSPSSTGANVLTFGAGSRLTVL.

The chain joins TRBV30 to TRBJ2-2; 7 nucleotides line up with TRBD2. From germline, CDR1 is GTSNPN and CDR2 SVGIG (reference sequence). The CDR3 is 16 residues long. V lost 1 base, J lost 1 base, and 6 bases stayed unmatched. CDR3 bases: TGTGCCTGGAGTGGGTTGCCTAGCGGGAACACCGGGGAGCTGTTTTTT. Translating it yields CAWSGLPSGNTGELFF.

About this clone: Other DNA sequences in this specimen translate into the identical CDR3. This chain uses TRBV28 with TRBJ2-5; perhaps TRBD2 as D (5 bases). V lost 6 bases and J 2 bases, leaving 13 bases between the germline ends. The CDR3 totals 14 residues. Germline lookup yields CDR1 MDHEN and CDR2 SYDVKM. This CDR3 is CASSFRSAQETQYF. For the CDR3, the DNA is TGTGCCAGCAGCTTCCGTAGCGCACAAGAGACCCAGTACTTC.

V usage is TRBV6-1 and J usage is TRBJ2-7; 12 bases are shared with TRBD2. V lost 7 bases to trimming and J lost 6 bases; unmatched junction nucleotides: 7. Per the germline V gene, CDR1 is MNHNS and CDR2 is SASEGT. This CDR3 has 14 amino acids. The CDR3 is CASNHGLAGPEQYF. CDR3 coding DNA: TGTGCCAGCAATCACGGACTAGCGGGACCCGAGCAGTACTTC.